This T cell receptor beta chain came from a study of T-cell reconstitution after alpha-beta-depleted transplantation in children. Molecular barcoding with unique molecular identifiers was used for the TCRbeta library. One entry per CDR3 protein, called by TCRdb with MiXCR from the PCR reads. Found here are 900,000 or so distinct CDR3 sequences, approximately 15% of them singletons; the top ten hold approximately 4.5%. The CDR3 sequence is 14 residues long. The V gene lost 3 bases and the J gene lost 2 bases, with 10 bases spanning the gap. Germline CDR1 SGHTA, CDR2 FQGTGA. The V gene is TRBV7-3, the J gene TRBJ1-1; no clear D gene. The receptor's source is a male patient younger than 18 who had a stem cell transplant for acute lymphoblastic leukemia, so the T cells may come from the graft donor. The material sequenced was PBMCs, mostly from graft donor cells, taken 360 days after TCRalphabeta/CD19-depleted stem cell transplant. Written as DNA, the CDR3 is TGTGCCAGCAGCTTTGACACGACAAACACTGAAGCTTTCTTT. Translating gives CASSFDTTNTEAFF.